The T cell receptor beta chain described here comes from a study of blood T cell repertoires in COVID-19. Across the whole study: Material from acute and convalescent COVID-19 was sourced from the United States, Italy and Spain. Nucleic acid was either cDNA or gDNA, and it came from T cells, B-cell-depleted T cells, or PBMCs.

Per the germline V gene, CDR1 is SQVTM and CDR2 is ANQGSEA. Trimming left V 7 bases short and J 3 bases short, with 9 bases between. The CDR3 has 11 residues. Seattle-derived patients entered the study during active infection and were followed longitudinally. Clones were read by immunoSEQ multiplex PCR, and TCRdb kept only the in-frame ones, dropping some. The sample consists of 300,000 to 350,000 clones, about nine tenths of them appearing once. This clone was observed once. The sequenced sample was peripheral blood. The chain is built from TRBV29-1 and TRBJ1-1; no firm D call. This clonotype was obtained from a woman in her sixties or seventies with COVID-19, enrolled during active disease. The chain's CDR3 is CSGGSYTEAFF. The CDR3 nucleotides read TGCAGCGGGGGTAGTTACACTGAAGCTTTCTTT.